The present T cell receptor beta chain was sequenced within a study of blood T cell repertoires in COVID-19 (TCRdb year 2020). Background for the entire study: Collaborator samples came from the United States, Italy and Spain and covered acute and convalescent phases of COVID-19. Nearly every sample came with metadata listing a de-identified subject ID, COVID-19 status, age in years and sex. Subjects who had been exposed to COVID-19, were actively infected with it, or had recovered from it provided the deeply sampled blood TCRbeta repertoires that made up the dataset. The repertoires were released in a freely available public database intended as a resource for research on the immune response to SARS-CoV-2. Samples were obtained from the ongoing ImmuneRACE study (first 160 participants) and from over a thousand subjects provided by 6 global collaborators. Where available, HLA class I and class II types were obtained from metadata supplied by the sample provider rather than from assay-based typing. The material from the prospective study consisted of cDNA or gDNA derived from T cells, B-cell-depleted T cells, or PBMCs. Broad study findings and their caveats: The amount of clinical and demographic metadata varied by source and participant and was provided uncurated.

In the case of this clone: The antigen this receptor binds is unknown. No much larger clone exists at a distance of one base, and base qualities are not known.

TCRbeta CDR3 regions were amplified from genomic DNA by means of the immunoSEQ Assay, a bias-controlled multiplex PCR. Under the source paper's analysis protocol: Nucleated cell counts per sample were estimated from amplification of reference gene primers within the assay. Sequence reads were collapsed and filtered to measure the absolute abundance of every unique TCRbeta CDR3 rearrangement. For each sample, productive Simpson clonality was calculated as the square root of Simpson's diversity index over productive rearrangements. In its TCRdb copy, this immuneACCESS table keeps in-frame sequences only and misses some clones. Where compared with another copy, unresolved V genes explain less than half of these, and the others have no known cause. That table gives V, J and clone size, and the DNA gave D and trimming. The sample yields hundreds of thousands of clones; about nine tenths were counted once. Around 15% of the sample belongs to the ten largest clones.

In the prospective study, participants were roughly 18 to 100 years old, resided in 24 geographic areas of the United States, and were enrolled through a virtual design. In the prospective study, participants were assigned to cohorts based on the clinical history participants reported in a screening survey and a study questionnaire. ImmuneRACE Cohort 3 recovered participants were defined by two consecutive negative NP/OP PCR tests, healthcare professional clearance, or symptom resolution. Each participant in the prospective study had whole blood, serum and a nasopharyngeal or oropharyngeal swab collected by mobile phlebotomists. Over a roughly 2-month period, participants in the prospective study had the option of providing additional blood draws and questionnaires. Before DNA extraction, prospective study blood samples were shipped either frozen or at room temperature. The CDR1 and CDR2 encoded by the germline V gene are MNHGY and SVAAGI. Trimming costs V 8 bases and J 2 bases, and their ends lie 22 bases apart. The CDR3 holds 18 amino acids from the cysteine to the phenylalanine. The read is trimmed to its CDR3 DNA, 54 bases read in frame from base 1.

Recombination connected TRBV6-9 to TRBJ2-6; perhaps TRBD1 is the D gene, with 5 bases matching. The receptor comes from a man in his late teens or twenties who had recovered from COVID-19. Sequencing input: PBMCs or T cells enriched from blood (not recorded which). The DNA sequence follows: TGTGCCAGCTCCAAGAAACGATACAGGAGAACTGGGGCCAACGTCCTGACTTTC. This yields the protein CASSKKRYRRTGANVLTF.